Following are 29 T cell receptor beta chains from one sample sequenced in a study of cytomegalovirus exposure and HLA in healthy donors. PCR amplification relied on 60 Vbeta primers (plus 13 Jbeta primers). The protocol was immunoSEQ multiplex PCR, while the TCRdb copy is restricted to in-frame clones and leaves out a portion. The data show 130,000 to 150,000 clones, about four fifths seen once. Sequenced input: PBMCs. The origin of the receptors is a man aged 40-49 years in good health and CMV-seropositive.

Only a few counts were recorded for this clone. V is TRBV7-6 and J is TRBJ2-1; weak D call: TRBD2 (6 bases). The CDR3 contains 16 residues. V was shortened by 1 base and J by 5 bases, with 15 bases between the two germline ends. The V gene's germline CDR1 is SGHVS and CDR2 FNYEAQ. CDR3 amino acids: CASSLERESLHNEQFF. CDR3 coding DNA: TGTGCCAGCAGCTTAGAACGGGAGTCTCTGCACAATGAGCAGTTCTTC.

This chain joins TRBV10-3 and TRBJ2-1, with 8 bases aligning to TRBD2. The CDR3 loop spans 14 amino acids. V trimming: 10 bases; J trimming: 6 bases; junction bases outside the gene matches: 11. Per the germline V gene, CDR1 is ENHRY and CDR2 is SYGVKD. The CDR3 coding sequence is TGTGCCACCACCGGGACTAGGGGTTCCAATGAGCAGTTCTTC. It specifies CATTGTRGSNEQFF.

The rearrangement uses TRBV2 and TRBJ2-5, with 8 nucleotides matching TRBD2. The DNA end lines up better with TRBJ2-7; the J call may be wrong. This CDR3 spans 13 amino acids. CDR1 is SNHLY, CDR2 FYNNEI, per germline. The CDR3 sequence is CATNRGGAYEQYF. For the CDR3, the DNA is TGTGCCACTAATCGGGGGGGTGCCTACGAGCAGTACTTC.

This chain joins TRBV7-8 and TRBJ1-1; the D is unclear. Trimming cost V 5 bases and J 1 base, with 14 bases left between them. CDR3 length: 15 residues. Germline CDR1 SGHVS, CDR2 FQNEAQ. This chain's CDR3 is CASSPELPGNTEAFF. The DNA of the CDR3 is TGTGCCAGCAGCCCGGAGCTCCCGGGGAACACTGAAGCTTTCTTT.

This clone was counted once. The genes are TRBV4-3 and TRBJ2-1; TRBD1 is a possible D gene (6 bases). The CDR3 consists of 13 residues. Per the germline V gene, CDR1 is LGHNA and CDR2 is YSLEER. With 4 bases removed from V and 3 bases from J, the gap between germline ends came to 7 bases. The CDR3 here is CASSRDNYNEQFF. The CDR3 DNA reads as TGCGCCAGCAGCCGGGACAACTACAATGAGCAGTTCTTC.

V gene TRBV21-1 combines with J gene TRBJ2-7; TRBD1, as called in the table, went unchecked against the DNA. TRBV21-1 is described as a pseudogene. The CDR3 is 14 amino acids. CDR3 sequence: CASSKQGAPYEQYF. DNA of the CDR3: TGTGCCAGCAGCAAACAGGGGGCCCCCTACGAGCAGTACTTC.

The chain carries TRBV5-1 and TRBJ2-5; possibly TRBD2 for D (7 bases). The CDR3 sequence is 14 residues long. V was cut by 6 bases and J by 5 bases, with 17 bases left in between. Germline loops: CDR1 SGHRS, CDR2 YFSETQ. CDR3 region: CASKSGGGGETQYF. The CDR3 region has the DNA TGCGCCAGCAAGTCTGGGGGGGGCGGGGAGACCCAGTACTTC.

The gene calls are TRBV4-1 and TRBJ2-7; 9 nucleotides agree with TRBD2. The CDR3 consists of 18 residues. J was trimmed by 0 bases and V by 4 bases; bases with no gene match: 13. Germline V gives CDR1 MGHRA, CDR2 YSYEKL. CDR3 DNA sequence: TGCGCCAGCAGCCCCAAAAGGCTAGCGGGACAGAGCTCCTACGAGCAGTACTTC. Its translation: CASSPKRLAGQSSYEQYF.

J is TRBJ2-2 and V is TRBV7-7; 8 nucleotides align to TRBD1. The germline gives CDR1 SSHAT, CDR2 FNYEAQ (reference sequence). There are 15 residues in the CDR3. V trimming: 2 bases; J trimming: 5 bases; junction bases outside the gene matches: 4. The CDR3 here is CASSLNQGATGELFF. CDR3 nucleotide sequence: TGTGCCAGCAGCTTAAATCAGGGGGCGACCGGGGAGCTGTTTTTT.

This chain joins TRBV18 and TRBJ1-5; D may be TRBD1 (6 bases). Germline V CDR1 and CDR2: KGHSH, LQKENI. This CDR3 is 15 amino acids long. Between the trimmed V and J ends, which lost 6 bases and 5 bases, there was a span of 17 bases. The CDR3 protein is CASSRGGARHQPQHF. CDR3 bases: TGTGCCAGCTCCCGAGGGGGAGCCAGGCATCAGCCCCAGCATTTT.

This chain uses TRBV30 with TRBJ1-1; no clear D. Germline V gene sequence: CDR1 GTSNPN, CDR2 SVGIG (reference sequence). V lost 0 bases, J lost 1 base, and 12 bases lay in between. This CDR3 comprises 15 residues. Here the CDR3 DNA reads TGTGCCTGGAGTGTACGGGCGGGGAGGAACACTGAAGCTTTCTTT. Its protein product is CAWSVRAGRNTEAFF.

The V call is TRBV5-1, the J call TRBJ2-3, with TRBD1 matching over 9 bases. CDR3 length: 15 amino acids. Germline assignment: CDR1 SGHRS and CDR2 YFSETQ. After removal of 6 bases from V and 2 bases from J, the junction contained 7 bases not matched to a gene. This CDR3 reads CASTNGQGNTDTQYF. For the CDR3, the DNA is TGCGCCAGCACTAACGGACAGGGGAACACAGATACGCAGTATTTT.

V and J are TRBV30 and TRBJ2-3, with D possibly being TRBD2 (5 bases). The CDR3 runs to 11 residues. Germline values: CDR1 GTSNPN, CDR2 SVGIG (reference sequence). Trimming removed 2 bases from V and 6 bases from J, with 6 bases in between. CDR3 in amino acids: CAWSSGDTQYF. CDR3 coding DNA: TGTGCCTGGAGTAGCGGCGATACGCAGTATTTT.

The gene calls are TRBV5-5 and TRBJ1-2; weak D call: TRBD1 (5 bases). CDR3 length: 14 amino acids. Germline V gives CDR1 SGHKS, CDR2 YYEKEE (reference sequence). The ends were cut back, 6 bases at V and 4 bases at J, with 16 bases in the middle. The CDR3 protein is CASTNAGAVYGYTF. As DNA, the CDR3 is TGTGCCAGCACGAACGCTGGGGCAGTCTATGGCTACACCTTC.

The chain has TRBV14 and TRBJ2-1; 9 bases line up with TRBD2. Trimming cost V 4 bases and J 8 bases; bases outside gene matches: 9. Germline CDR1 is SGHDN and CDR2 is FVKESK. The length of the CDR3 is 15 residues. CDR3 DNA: TGTGCCAGCAGCCTATTAGCGGGAGTCCGCGATGAGCAGTTCTTC. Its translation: CASSLLAGVRDEQFF.

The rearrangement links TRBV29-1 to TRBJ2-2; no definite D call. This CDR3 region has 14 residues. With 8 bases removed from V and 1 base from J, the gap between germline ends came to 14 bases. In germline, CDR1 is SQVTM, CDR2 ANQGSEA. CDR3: CSTPNPRNTGELFF. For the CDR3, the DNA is TGCAGCACACCAAACCCCAGGAACACCGGGGAGCTGTTTTTT.

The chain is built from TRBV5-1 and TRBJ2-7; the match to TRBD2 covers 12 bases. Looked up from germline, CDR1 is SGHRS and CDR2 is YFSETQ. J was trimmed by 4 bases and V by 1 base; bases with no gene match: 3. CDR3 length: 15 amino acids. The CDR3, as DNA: TGCGCCAGCAGCTTGTGGACTAGCGGGAAATACGAGCAGTACTTC. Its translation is CASSLWTSGKYEQYF.

The CDR3 loop is CASSKGQGLGQYF. The CDR3 nucleotides are TGTGCCAGCAGCAAAGGACAGGGTTTGGGGCAGTACTTC. The chain combines TRBV11-3 with TRBJ2-7; 8 nucleotides agree with TRBD1. CDR3 length: 13 amino acids. J gave up 9 bases and V 5 bases, and 9 bases lay outside the gene matches. Germline V gene lookup returns CDR1 SGHNT and CDR2 YENEEA.

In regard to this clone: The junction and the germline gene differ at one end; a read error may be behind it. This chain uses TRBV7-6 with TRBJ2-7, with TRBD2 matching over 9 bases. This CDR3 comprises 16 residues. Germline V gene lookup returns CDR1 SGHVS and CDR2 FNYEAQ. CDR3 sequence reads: CASSSGATSGSCEQYF. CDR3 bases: TGTGCCAGCAGCTCGGGGGCGACTAGCGGCTCCTGCGAGCAGTACTTC.

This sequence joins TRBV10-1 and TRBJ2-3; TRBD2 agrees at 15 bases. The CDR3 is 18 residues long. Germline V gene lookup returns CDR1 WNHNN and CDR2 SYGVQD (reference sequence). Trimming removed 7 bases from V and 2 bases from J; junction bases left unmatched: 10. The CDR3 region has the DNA TGCGCCAGCAAAACGGGACTAGCGGGAGGCTCTCCCACAGATACGCAGTATTTT. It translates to CASKTGLAGGSPTDTQYF.

In DNA form, the CDR3 reads TGTGCCAGTTTTCCAACAAACCAAGAGACCCAGTACTTC. Amino acids: CASFPTNQETQYF. The rearrangement links TRBV7-9 to TRBJ2-5; D is undetermined. Germline CDR1 and CDR2: SEHNR and FQNEAQ (reference sequence). The CDR3 is 13 residues long. V was trimmed by 9 bases and J by 0 bases, leaving 11 bases between them.

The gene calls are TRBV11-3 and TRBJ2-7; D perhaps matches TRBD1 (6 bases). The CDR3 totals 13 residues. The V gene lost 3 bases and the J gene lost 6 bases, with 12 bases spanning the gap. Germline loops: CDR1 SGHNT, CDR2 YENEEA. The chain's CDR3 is CASSFNTGFEQYF. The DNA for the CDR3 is TGTGCCAGCAGCTTTAATACAGGGTTCGAGCAGTACTTC.

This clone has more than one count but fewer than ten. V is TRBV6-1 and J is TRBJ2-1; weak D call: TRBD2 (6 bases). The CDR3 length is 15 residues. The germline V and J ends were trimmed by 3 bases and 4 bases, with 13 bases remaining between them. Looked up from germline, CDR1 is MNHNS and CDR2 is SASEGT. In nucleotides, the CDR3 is TGTGCCAGCAGTGAGTCCGGGACTGGGTACAATGAGCAGTTCTTC. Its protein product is CASSESGTGYNEQFF.

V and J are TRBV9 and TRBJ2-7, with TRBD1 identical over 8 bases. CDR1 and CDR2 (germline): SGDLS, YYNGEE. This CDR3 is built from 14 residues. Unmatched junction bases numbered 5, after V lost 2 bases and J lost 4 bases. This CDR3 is CASSVGTGFYEQYF. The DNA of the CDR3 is TGTGCCAGCAGCGTCGGGACAGGATTTTACGAGCAGTACTTC.

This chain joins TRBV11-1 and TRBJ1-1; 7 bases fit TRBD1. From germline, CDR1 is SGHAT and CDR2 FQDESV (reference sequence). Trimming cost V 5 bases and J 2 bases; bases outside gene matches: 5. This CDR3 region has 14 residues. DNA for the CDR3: TGTGCCAGCAGCCACGACAGGGTCAACACTGAAGCTTTCTTT. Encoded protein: CASSHDRVNTEAFF.

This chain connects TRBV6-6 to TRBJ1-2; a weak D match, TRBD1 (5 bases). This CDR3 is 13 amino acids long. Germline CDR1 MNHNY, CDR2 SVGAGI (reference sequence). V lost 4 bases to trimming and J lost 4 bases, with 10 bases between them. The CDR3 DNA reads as TGTGCCAGCAGTTCAAGCGGGGGCTATGGCTACACCTTC. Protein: CASSSSGGYGYTF.

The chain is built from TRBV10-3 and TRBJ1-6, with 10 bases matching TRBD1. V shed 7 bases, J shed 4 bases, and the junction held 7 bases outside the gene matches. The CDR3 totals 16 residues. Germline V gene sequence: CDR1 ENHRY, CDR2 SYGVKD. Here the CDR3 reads CAIKSDRGVYNSPLHF. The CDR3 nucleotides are TGTGCCATCAAGTCGGACAGGGGGGTTTATAATTCACCCCTCCACTTT.

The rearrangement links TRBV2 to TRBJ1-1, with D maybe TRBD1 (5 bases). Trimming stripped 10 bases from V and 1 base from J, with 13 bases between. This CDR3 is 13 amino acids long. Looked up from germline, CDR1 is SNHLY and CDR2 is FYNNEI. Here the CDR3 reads CATWGDPNTEAFF. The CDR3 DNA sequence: TGTGCCACTTGGGGGGATCCGAACACTGAAGCTTTCTTT.

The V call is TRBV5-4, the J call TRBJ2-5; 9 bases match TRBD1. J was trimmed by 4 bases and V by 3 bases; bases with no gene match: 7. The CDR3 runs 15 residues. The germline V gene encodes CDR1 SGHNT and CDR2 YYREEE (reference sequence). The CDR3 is CASSSKTGGAETQYF. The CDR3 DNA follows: TGTGCCAGCAGCTCTAAAACAGGGGGCGCAGAGACCCAGTACTTC.